The rows below give T cell receptor beta chains drawn from one sample of a study of memory CD4+ T cells and cytomegalovirus serostatus. Some clones are missing from TCRdb's copy, which holds only in-frame ones; the method was immunoSEQ multiplex PCR. The table includes some 41,000 clones, about 79% detected once. Material: memory CD4+ T cells from blood. These receptors all stem from an adult in good health and CMV-seronegative. The CDR3 runs from the conserved cysteine through the conserved F or W. D genes are given only for firm matches. Clone size appears in some rows only: once, few, many, or a class for an expanded clone.

V	size	D	J	DNA	CDR3
TRBV5-6	.	TRBD1	TRBJ1-4	TGTGCCAGCGGAGACAGGGGAGGAACTAATGAAAAACTGTTTTTT	CASGDRGGTNEKLFF
TRBV30	.	.	TRBJ1-2	TGTGCCTGGAGTGTTACTAACTATGGCTACACCTTC	CAWSVTNYGYTF
TRBV5-1	.	TRBD2	TRBJ2-3	TGCGCCAGCAGCTCCGGTGGGGGGGTTAGCACAGATACGCAGTATTTT	CASSSGGGVSTDTQYF
TRBV30	.	.	TRBJ1-1	TGTGCCTGGAGTGCTTCCGATGGAGCTGAAGCTTTCTTT	CAWSASDGAEAFF
TRBV5-1	.	TRBD2	TRBJ2-1	TGCGCCAGCAGCTTGGCCCTAGCGGGGGAATACAATGAGCAGTTCTTC	CASSLALAGEYNEQFF
TRBV12-5	.	.	TRBJ1-1	TGTGCTAGTGGTCCCCCCGGGTTTATGAACACTGAAGCTTTCTTT	CASGPPGFMNTEAFF
TRBV4-3	.	TRBD1	TRBJ1-4	TGCGCCAGCAGCCAAAGGGGGCCGAATGAAAAACTGTTTTTT	CASSQRGPNEKLFF
TRBV6-1	.	.	TRBJ2-7	TGTGCCGCGGCCAGGGAAGTCTACGAGCAGTACTTC	CAAAREVYEQYF
TRBV6-1	.	.	TRBJ1-4	TGTGCCAGCAGTGCACTCAGGAATACTAATGAAAAACTGTTTTTT	CASSALRNTNEKLFF
TRBV5-1	.	.	TRBJ2-1	TGCGCCAGCAGCTTGGACAGGTCCTACAATGAGCAGTTCTTC	CASSLDRSYNEQFF
TRBV10-3	.	TRBD2	TRBJ2-3	TGTGCCATCAGTGAGAGCGGCGGGAGGGATGGGCCTAGCACAGATACGCAGTATTTT	CAISESGGRDGPSTDTQYF
TRBV11-2	.	TRBD2	TRBJ2-1	TGTGCCAGCAGCTACCTCGCAGTAGCGGGAGTGCAATACAATGAGCAGTTCTTC	CASSYLAVAGVQYNEQFF
TRBV2	.	TRBD1	TRBJ1-1	TGTGCCAGCAGTGAAGCGCTCAGGAGACAGGGGGCTTATGAAGCTTTCTTT	CASSEALRRQGAYEAFF
TRBV11-2	few	.	TRBJ2-1	TGTGCCAGCAAGGTTACGAGGTTTCCAGAGCAGTTCTTC	CASKVTRFPEQFF
TRBV4-3	few	.	TRBJ1-2	TGCGCCAGCAGCCAGCGGCTCGGGGCCCTTAACTATGGCTACACCTTC	CASSQRLGALNYGYTF
TRBV19	.	.	TRBJ1-1	TGTGCCAGTGGGGAAGGTCGTCTCACTGAAGCTTTCTTT	CASGEGRLTEAFF
TRBV5-1	.	TRBD1	TRBJ1-1	TGCGCCAGCAGCCTGGGACAGCCCATGTCGTTCGCTGAAGCTTTCTTT	CASSLGQPMSFAEAFF
TRBV30	few	.	TRBJ1-5	TGTGCCTGGAGCGTAGGGGGGAATCAGCCCCAGCATTTT	CAWSVGGNQPQHF
TRBV2	.	.	TRBJ2-1	TGTGCCAGCAGTTCTAGATCTTCAATTTACACTGAGCAGTTCTTC	CASSSRSSIYTEQFF
TRBV28	.	.	TRBJ2-5	TGTGCCAGCAGTTCAGGTGTCCAGGGAAAGACCCAGTACTTC	CASSSGVQGKTQYF
TRBV5-4	.	.	TRBJ1-1	TGTGCCAGCAGCTTGGACAGGGCGAACACTGAAACTTTCTTT	CASSLDRANTETFF
TRBV5-1	.	.	TRBJ1-5	TGCGCCAGCAGCCAGACAGGTGACTTGGGACAGCCCCAGCATTTT	CASSQTGDLGQPQHF
TRBV4-3	.	.	TRBJ2-5	TGCGCCAGCAGCCGGGATACCCGCGTAGAAGAGACCCAGTACTTC	CASSRDTRVEETQYF
TRBV28	.	TRBD1	TRBJ1-5	TGTGCCAGCAGTCCTACGGCAGGGGGGACTCAGCCCCAGCATTTT	CASSPTAGGTQPQHF
TRBV6-5	.	TRBD1	TRBJ1-1	TGTGCCAGCAGTTCCCTCCCCGGGACAGCAGACACTGAAGCTTTCTTT	CASSSLPGTADTEAFF
TRBV7-2	.	TRBD2	TRBJ2-1	TGTGCCAGCAGCTTAGCGAAGACTAGCGGGGGATACAATGAGCAGTTCTTC	CASSLAKTSGGYNEQFF
TRBV25-1	few	.	TRBJ1-4	TGTGCCAGCAGTGATGGGCAGGGGTGGGAAAAACTGTTTTTT	CASSDGQGWEKLFF
TRBV11-2	.	.	TRBJ2-1	TGTGCCAGCAGCCCCTCTCGGGAGTGGAGTGAGCAGTTCTTC	CASSPSREWSEQFF
TRBV7-9	few	.	TRBJ2-7	TGTGCCAGCAGCGCCACGCAGGGGTTTCCGGGCGAGCAGTACTTC	CASSATQGFPGEQYF
TRBV28	.	.	TRBJ2-7	TGTGCCACTTCCTCCTTCCCCTCCGAGCAGTACTTC	CATSSFPSEQYF
TRBV30	medium-sized	TRBD1	TRBJ1-1	TGTGCCTGGAGGAAGACAGGGGACACTGAAGCTTTCTTT	CAWRKTGDTEAFF
TRBV30	once	TRBD1	TRBJ1-2	TGTGCCTGGAGTGGGCGACAGGGGAACTATGGCTACACCTTC	CAWSGRQGNYGYTF
TRBV5-1	.	.	TRBJ1-4	TGCGCCAGCAGCCGACGGGGGGCAGTCGATGAAAAACTGTTTTTT	CASSRRGAVDEKLFF
TRBV4-3	.	.	TRBJ1-3	TGCGCCAGCAGCCCTCAGCCAAGCTCTGGAAACACCATATATTTT	CASSPQPSSGNTIYF
TRBV5-4	.	.	TRBJ2-4	TGTGCCAGCAGCTCCGCAGGCCCAGAGAACATTCAGTACTTC	CASSSAGPENIQYF
TRBV10-3	.	.	TRBJ2-3	TGTGCCATCAGTGAGTCGACGAGTACTAGTGTGCCGGGTACGCAGTATTTT	CAISESTSTSVPGTQYF
TRBV28	.	TRBD1	TRBJ2-7	TGTGCCAGCAGCCTCGGACAGGGGGCTCAGTCCTACGAGCAGTACTTC	CASSLGQGAQSYEQYF
TRBV5-1	once	.	TRBJ2-5	TGCGCCAGCAGCTTGGTGCCGGGACACCAAGAGACCCAGTACTTC	CASSLVPGHQETQYF
TRBV19	.	TRBD2	TRBJ2-7	TGTGCCAGTAGTATGGCAGCGGGAGAAGTCGAGCAGTACTTC	CASSMAAGEVEQYF
TRBV5-6	.	.	TRBJ2-5	TGTGCCAGCAGCTTCGATTGGGGTCGTGATGACCAGTACTTC	CASSFDWGRDDQYF
TRBV9	.	.	TRBJ1-4	TGTGCCAGCAGCGTAGCTACGGGGGATGAAAAACTGTTTTTT	CASSVATGDEKLFF
TRBV28	.	.	TRBJ2-7	TGTGCCAGCAGTTCCTCTTCCTACGAGCAGTACTTC	CASSSSSYEQYF
TRBV7-6	few	.	TRBJ2-1	TGTGCCAGCAGCTTCGGGACCGCCCTCGATGAGCAGTTCTTC	CASSFGTALDEQFF
TRBV15	.	.	TRBJ2-5	TGTGCCACCAGCAGAGCGGGAGGGGGCGTGAATGGGGAGACCCAGTACTTC	CATSRAGGGVNGETQYF
TRBV5-4	.	.	TRBJ2-7	TGTGCCAGCAACTTGGAACTAAACTACGAGCAGTACTTC	CASNLELNYEQYF
TRBV5-6	.	.	TRBJ1-6	TGTGCCAGCAGCTTGGTAGGTTCTGATTCACCCCTCCACTTT	CASSLVGSDSPLHF
TRBV2	.	.	TRBJ2-2	TGTGCCAGCAGGGGGGACGGAGACACCGGGGAGCTGTTTTTT	CASRGDGDTGELFF
TRBV6-5	.	.	TRBJ2-3	TGTGCCAGCAGTTATCCCGCCAGGGCGACAGATACGCAGTATTTT	CASSYPARATDTQYF
TRBV29-1	.	.	TRBJ1-1	TGCAGCGTTGAAGGGGTCGGCAGGGAAGCTTTCTTT	CSVEGVGREAFF
TRBV19	.	.	TRBJ2-1	TGTGCCAGTAGTATGGTGGTACACAATGAGCAGTTCTTC	CASSMVVHNEQFF
TRBV28	.	TRBD1	TRBJ1-2	TGTGCCAGCAGTTTAAGGGGGCAGGGAGTACCCCATGGCTACACCTTC	CASSLRGQGVPHGYTF
TRBV5-4	.	.	TRBJ2-7	TGTGCCAGCAGCGCAGGGCCTTCTCTCGAGCAGTACTTC	CASSAGPSLEQYF